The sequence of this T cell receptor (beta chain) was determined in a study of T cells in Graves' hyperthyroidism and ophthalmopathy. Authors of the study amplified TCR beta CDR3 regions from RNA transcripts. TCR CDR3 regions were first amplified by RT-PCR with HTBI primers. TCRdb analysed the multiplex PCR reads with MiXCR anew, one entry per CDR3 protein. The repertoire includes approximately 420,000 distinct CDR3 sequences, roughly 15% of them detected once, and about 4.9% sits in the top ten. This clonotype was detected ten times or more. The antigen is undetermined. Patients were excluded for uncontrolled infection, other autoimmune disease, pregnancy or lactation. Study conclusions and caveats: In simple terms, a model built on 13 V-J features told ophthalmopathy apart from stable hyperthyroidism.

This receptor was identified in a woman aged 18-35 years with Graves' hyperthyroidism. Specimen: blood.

CDR3 coding DNA: TGTGCCAGCAGTTTATTCCGACGGCTGAACACTGAAGCTTTCTTT. Amino acids: CASSLFRRLNTEAFF. This chain links TRBV28 with TRBJ1-1; D remains ambiguous. Trimming cost V 1 base and J 0 bases, with 9 bases left between them. The germline CDR1 and CDR2 sequences are MDHEN and SYDVKM. The length of the CDR3 is 15 residues.